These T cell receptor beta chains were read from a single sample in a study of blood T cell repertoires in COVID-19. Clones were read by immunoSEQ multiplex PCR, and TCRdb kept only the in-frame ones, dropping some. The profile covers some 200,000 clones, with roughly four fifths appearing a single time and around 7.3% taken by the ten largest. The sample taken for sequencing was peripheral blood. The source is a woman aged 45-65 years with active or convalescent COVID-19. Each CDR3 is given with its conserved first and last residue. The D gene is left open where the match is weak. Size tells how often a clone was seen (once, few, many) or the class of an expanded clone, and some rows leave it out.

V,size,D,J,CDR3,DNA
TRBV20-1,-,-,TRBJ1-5,CSASRPNQPQHF,TGCAGTGCTAGTCGTCCCAATCAGCCCCAGCATTTT
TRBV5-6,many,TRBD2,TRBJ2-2,CASSGPGSSGRDTGELFF,TGTGCCAGCAGCGGTCCGGGATCTAGCGGGAGGGACACCGGGGAGCTGTTTTTT
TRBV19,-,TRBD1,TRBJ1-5,CASSDTGGGNQPQHF,TGTGCCAGTAGCGACACAGGGGGGGGAAATCAGCCCCAGCATTTT
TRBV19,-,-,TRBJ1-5,CASFSGTLNNQPQHF,TGTGCCAGTTTCTCCGGGACTTTAAACAATCAGCCCCAGCATTTT
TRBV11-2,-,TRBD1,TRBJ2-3,CASSSGQGASDTQYF,TGTGCCAGCAGCTCCGGACAGGGGGCCTCAGATACGCAGTATTTT
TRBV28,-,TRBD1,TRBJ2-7,CASSLTGVGEQYF,TGTGCCAGCAGTTTAACAGGGGTAGGAGAGCAGTACTTC
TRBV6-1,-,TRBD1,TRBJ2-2,CASSEWDRGYDTGELFF,TGTGCCAGCAGTGAATGGGACAGGGGCTACGACACCGGGGAGCTGTTTTTT
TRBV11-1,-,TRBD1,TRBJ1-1,CASSPRDRGNTEAFF,TGTGCCAGCAGCCCAAGGGACAGGGGCAACACTGAAGCTTTCTTT
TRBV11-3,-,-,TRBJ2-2,CASSLIAGGELFF,TGTGCCAGCAGCTTAATTGCGGGCGGGGAGCTGTTTTTT
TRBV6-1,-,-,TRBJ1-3,CASSDRAVGNTIYF,TGTGCCAGCAGTGACCGTGCAGTCGGAAACACCATATATTTT
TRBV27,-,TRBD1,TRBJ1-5,CASSLGTGGAWNQPQHF,TGTGCCAGCAGTTTAGGGACAGGGGGCGCATGGAATCAGCCCCAGCATTTT
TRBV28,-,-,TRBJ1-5,CASSPLNQPQHF,TGTGCCAGCAGTCCTCTTAATCAGCCCCAGCATTTT
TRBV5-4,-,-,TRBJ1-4,CASSPGGGGNEKLFF,TGTGCCAGCAGCCCGGGGGGCGGCGGGAATGAAAAACTGTTTTTT
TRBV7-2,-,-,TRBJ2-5,CASSLGRGQETQYF,TGTGCCAGCAGCTTAGGGCGGGGACAAGAGACCCAGTACTTC
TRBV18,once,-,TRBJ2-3,CASSSSTGGTDTQYF,TGTGCCAGCTCATCCTCCACGGGGGGCACAGATACGCAGTATTTT
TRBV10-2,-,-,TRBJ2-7,CASSERGIPYEQYF,TGCGCCAGCAGTGAGAGGGGTATCCCCTACGAGCAGTACTTC
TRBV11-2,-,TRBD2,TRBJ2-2,CASSYIAGDYTGELFF,TGTGCCAGCAGCTACATAGCGGGGGACTACACCGGGGAGCTGTTTTTT
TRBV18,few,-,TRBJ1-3,CASSLDRSSGNTIYF,TGTGCCAGCTCACTTGACAGGAGCTCTGGAAACACCATATATTTT
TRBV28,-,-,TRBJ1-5,CATPGAGDNSNQPQHF,TGTGCCACCCCTGGGGCAGGAGACAATAGCAATCAGCCCCAGCATTTT
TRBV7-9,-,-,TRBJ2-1,CASSQGLTPSFGDEQFF,TGTGCCAGCAGCCAAGGACTAACGCCCTCCTTTGGGGATGAGCAGTTCTTC
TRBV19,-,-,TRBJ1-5,CASSILGEGNQPQHF,TGTGCCAGTAGTATACTAGGGGAGGGCAATCAGCCCCAGCATTTT
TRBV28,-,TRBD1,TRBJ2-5,CASSSTGTGGETQYF,TGTGCCAGCAGTTCTACCGGGACAGGGGGGGAGACCCAGTACTTC
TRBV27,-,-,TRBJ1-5,CASSPRQAKEPQHF,TGTGCCAGCAGTCCCCGACAGGCAAAGGAGCCCCAGCATTTT
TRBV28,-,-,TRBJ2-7,CASSPTEYEQYF,TGTGCCAGCAGCCCGACAGAGTACGAGCAGTACTTC
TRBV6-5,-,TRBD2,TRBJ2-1,CASSRTSGSVNEQFF,TGTGCCAGCAGCCGTACTAGCGGAAGCGTGAATGAGCAGTTCTTC
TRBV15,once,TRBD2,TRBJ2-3,CATSREGTSRNTQYF,TGTGCCACCAGCAGAGAAGGGACTAGTAGGAATACGCAGTATTTT
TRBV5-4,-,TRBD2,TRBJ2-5,CASSPSGGTQYF,TGTGCCAGCAGCCCTAGCGGTGGGACCCAGTACTTC
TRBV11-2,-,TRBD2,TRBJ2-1,CASSFGTSGRSSYNEQFF,TGTGCCAGCAGCTTCGGGACTAGCGGAAGAAGCTCCTACAATGAGCAGTTCTTC
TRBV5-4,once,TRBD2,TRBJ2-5,CASSLAPMRPSGGEETQYF,TGTGCCAGCAGCCTGGCGCCAATGCGGCCTAGCGGGGGGGAAGAGACCCAGTACTTC
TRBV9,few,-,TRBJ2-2,CASSARAGELFF,TGTGCCAGCAGCGCGCGAGCCGGGGAGCTGTTTTTT
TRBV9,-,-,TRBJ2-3,CASSVGGRRSTDTQYF,TGTGCCAGCAGCGTAGGAGGTCGGCGGAGCACAGATACGCAGTATTTT
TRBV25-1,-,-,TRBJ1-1,CASSKTGLGNTEAFF,TGTGCCAGCAGTAAGACAGGCTTGGGGAACACTGAAGCTTTCTTT
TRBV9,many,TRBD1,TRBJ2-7,CASSTGTGVAEQYF,TGTGCCAGCAGCACCGGGACAGGGGTTGCCGAGCAGTACTTC
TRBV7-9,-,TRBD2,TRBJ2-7,CASSSGTSGQYEQYF,TGTGCCAGCAGCTCCGGGACTAGCGGCCAGTACGAGCAGTACTTC
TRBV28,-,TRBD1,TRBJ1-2,CASSFVSTGANYGYTF,TGTGCCAGCAGTTTCGTTTCGACAGGGGCTAACTATGGCTACACCTTC
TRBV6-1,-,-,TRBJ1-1,CASSEAFMRTEGNTEAFF,TGTGCCAGCAGTGAAGCGTTTATGCGGACAGAGGGGAACACTGAAGCTTTCTTT
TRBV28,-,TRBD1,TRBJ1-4,CASKGQAWGEKLFF,TGTGCCAGCAAAGGACAGGCTTGGGGTGAAAAACTGTTTTTT
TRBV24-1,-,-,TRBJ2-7,CATSSLSGSEQYF,TGTGCCACCAGTTCCTTGTCCGGGAGCGAGCAGTACTTC
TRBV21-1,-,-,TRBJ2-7,CASSSHPQGASGSLYEQYF,TGTGCCAGCAGCTCTCACCCCCAAGGGGCGAGCGGGAGTTTATACGAGCAGTACTTC
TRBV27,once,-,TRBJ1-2,CASMRQGYGYTF,TGTGCCAGCATGCGTCAGGGCTATGGCTACACCTTC